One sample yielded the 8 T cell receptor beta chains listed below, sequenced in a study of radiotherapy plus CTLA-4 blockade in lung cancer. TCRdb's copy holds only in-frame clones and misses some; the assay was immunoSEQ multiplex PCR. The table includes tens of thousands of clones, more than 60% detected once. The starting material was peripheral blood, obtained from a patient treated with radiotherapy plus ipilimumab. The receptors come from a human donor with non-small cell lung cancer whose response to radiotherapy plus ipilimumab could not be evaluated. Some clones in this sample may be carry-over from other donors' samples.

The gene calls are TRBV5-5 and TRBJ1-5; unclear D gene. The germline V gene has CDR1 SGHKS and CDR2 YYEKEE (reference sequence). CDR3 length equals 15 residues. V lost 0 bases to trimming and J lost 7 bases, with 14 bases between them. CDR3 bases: TGTGCCAGCAGCTTGGCCCGCGGGGAGGTACAGCCCCAGCATTTT. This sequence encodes CASSLARGEVQPQHF.

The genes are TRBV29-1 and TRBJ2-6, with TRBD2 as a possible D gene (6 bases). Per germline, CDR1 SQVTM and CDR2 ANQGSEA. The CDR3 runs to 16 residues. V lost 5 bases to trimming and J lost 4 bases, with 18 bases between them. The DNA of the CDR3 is TGCAGCGTTCGTGGACTAAGGGTAACCGGGGCCAACGTCCTGACTTTC. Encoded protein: CSVRGLRVTGANVLTF. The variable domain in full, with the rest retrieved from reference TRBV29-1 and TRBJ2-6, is SAVISQKPSRDICQRGTSLTIQCQVDSQVTMMFWYRQQPGQSLTLIATANQGSEATYESGFVIDKFPISRPNLTFSTLTVSNMSPEDSSIYLCSVRGLRVTGANVLTFGAGSRLTVL.

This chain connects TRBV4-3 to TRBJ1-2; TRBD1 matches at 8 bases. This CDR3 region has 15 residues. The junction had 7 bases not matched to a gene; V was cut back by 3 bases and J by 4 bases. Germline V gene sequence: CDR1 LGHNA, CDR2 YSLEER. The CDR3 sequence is CASSQDGQGLYGYTF. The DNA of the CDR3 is TGCGCCAGCAGCCAGGACGGACAGGGCCTCTATGGCTACACCTTC.

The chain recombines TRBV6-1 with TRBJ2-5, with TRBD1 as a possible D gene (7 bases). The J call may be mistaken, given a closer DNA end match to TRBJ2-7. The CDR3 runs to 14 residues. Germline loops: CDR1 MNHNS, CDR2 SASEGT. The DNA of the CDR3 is TGTGCCAGCAGGGCGGGACAGACCGCACCCGAGCAGTACTTC. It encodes CASRAGQTAPEQYF.

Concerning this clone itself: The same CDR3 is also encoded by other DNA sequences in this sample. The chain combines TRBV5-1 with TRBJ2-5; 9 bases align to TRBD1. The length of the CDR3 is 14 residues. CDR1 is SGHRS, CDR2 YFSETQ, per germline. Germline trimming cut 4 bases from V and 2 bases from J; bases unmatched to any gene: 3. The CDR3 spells CASSLGTGQETQYF. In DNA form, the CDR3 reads TGCGCCAGCAGCCTGGGGACAGGGCAAGAGACCCAGTACTTC.

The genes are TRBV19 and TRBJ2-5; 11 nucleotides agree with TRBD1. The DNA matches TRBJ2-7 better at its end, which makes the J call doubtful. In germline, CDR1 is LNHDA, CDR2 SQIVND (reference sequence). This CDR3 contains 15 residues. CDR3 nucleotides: TGTGCCAGTAGTTCCCCGGACAGGGGGCCATACGAGCAGTACTTC. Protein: CASSSPDRGPYEQYF.

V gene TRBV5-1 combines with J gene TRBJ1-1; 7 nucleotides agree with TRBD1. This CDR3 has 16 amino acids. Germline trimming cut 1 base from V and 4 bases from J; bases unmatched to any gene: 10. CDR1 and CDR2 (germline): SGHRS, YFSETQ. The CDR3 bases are TGCGCCAGCAGCTTGTGGGCGATACAGGGGAGCACTGAAGCTTTCTTT. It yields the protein CASSLWAIQGSTEAFF.

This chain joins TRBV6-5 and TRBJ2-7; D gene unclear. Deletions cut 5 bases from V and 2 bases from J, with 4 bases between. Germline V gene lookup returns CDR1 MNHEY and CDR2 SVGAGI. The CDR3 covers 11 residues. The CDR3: CASSPAYEQYF. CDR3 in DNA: TGTGCCAGCAGTCCGGCCTACGAGCAGTACTTC.